In this sample, the clone carrying this T cell receptor beta chain turned up a few times. The sample originates from a study of blood T cell repertoires in COVID-19. The overall study: Some COVID-19 samples were acute and others convalescent; all came from the United States, Italy and Spain. PBMCs, B-cell-depleted T cells, or T cells were the source of the cDNA or gDNA that made up the material.

Authors' analysis steps: Reference gene primer amplification yielded estimated nucleated cell counts. Clones were read by immunoSEQ multiplex PCR, and TCRdb kept only the in-frame ones, dropping some. The V and J calls and clone size were taken over from that table, and D and trimming were inferred from the DNA. The sample includes 180,000 or so clones, roughly 82% of them seen just once. With V trimmed by 8 bases and J by 0 bases, 4 bases remained unmatched. Germline V gene sequence: CDR1 MNHNY, CDR2 SVGAGI (reference sequence). The CDR3 runs 15 residues. Sequencing input: PBMCs or T cells enriched from blood (not recorded which). The sequence was obtained from a man aged 35 to 55 with acute COVID-19. The chain recombines TRBV6-6 with TRBJ2-6, with 7 positions matching TRBD2. CDR3 bases: TGTGCCAGCTCGGGGGGTTCCTCTGGGGCCAACGTCCTGACTTTC. It yields the protein CASSGGSSGANVLTF.